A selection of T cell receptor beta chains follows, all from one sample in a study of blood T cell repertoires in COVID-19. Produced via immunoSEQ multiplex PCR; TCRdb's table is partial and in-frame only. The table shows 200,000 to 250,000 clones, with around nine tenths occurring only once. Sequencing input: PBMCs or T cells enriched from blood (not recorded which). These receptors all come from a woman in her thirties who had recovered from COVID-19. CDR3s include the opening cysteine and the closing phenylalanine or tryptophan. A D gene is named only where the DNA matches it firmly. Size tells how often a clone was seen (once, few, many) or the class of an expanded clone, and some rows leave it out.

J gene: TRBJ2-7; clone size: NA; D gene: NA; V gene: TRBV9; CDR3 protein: CASSVEGVNGGYEQYF; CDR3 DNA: TGTGCCAGCAGCGTGGAGGGAGTGAATGGGGGGTACGAGCAGTACTTC
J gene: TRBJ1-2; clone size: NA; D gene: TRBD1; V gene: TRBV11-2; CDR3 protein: CASRDRGRLYGYTF; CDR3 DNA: TGTGCCAGCAGGGACAGGGGGAGGCTCTATGGCTACACCTTC
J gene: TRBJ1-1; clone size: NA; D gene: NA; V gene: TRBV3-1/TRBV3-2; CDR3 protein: CASSSGGRNTEAFF; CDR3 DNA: TGTGCCAGCAGCTCCGGGGGGCGGAACACTGAAGCTTTCTTT
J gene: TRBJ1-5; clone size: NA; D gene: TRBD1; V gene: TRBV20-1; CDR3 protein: CSASSETGGRWNQPQHF; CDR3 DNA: TGCAGTGCTAGTTCTGAGACAGGGGGGCGGTGGAATCAGCCCCAGCATTTT
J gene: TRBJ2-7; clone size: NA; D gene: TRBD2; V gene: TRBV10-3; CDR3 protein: CAAKSSGRAYEQYF; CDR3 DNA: TGTGCCGCCAAGTCTAGCGGGAGGGCCTACGAGCAGTACTTC
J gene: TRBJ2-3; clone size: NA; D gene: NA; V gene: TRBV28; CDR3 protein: CASSSGGDRTDTQYF; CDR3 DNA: TGTGCCAGCAGCTCCGGCGGGGACCGCACAGATACGCAGTATTTT
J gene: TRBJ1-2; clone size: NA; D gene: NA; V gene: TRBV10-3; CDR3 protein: CAFRRDEGYGYTF; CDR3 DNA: TGTGCTTTCAGGAGGGATGAGGGCTATGGCTACACCTTC
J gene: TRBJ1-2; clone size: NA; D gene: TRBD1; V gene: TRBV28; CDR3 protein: CASSLGTGRDYGYTF; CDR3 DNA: TGTGCCAGCAGTTTAGGGACAGGGCGAGACTATGGCTACACCTTC
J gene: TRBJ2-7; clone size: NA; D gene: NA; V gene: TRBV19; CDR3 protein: CASVPGGGFSYEQYF; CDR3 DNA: TGTGCCAGTGTACCGGGTGGCGGTTTCTCCTACGAGCAGTACTTC
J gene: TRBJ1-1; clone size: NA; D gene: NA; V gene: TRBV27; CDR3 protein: CASSLGGNTEAFF; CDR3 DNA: TGTGCCAGCAGTTTAGGCGGGAACACTGAAGCTTTCTTT
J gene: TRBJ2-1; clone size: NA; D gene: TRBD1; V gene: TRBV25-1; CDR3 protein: CASSRGQALSYNEQFF; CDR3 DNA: TGTGCCAGCAGTAGAGGACAGGCGCTATCCTACAATGAGCAGTTCTTC
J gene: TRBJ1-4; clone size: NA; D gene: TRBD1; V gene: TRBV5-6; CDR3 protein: CASSVTGGVNEKLFF; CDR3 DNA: TGTGCCAGCAGCGTTACAGGGGGCGTTAATGAAAAACTGTTTTTT
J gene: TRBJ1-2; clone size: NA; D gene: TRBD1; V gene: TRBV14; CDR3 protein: CASSEGANYGYTF; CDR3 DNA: TGTGCCAGCAGCGAGGGGGCGAACTATGGCTACACCTTC
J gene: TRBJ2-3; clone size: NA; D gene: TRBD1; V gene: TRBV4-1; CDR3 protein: CASSLPDRGRLRGADTQYF; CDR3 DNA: TGCGCCAGCAGCCTACCAGACAGGGGGCGCCTTCGTGGTGCAGATACGCAGTATTTT
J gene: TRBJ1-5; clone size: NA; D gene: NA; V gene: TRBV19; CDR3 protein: CASSIDRTAYSNQPQHF; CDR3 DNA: TGTGCCAGTAGTATAGACCGGACAGCTTATAGCAATCAGCCCCAGCATTTT
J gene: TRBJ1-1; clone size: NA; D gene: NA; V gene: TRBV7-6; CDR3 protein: CASSPTSSGKLTEAFF; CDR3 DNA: TGTGCCAGCAGCCCCACTAGTTCGGGGAAGCTTACTGAAGCTTTCTTT
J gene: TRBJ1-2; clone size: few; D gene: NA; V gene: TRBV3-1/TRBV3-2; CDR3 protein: CASSQVEGYYGYTF; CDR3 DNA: TGTGCCAGCAGCCAAGTGGAGGGGTACTATGGCTACACCTTC
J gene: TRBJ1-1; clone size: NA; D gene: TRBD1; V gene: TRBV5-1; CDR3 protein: CASSRRTGMNTEAFF; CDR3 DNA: TGCGCCAGCAGCCGAAGGACAGGCATGAACACTGAAGCTTTCTTT
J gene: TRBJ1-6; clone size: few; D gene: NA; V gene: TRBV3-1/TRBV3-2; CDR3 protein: CASSQDNGAGVGSPLHF; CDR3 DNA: TGTGCCAGCAGCCAAGATAATGGGGCAGGGGTAGGATCACCCCTCCACTTT
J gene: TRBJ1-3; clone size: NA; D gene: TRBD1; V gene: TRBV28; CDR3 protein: CASSKGATGNTIYF; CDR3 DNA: TGTGCCAGCAGCAAGGGGGCCACTGGAAACACCATATATTTT
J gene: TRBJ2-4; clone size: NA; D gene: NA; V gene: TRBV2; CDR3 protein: CASSEGLGLAKNIQYF; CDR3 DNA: TGTGCCAGCAGTGAAGGTTTGGGACTAGCCAAAAACATTCAGTACTTC
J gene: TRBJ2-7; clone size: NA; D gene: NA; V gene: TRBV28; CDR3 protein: CASSPGTPPYEQYF; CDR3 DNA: TGTGCCAGCAGTCCCGGGACACCACCCTACGAGCAGTACTTC
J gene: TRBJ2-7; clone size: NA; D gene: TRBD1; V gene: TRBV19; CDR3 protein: CASSIPGQGAYEQYF; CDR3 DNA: TGTGCCAGTAGTATCCCGGGACAGGGGGCCTACGAGCAGTACTTC
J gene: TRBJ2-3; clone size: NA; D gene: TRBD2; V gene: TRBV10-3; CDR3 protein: CAISAASGVADTQYF; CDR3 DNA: TGTGCCATCAGTGCGGCTAGCGGGGTTGCGGATACGCAGTATTTT
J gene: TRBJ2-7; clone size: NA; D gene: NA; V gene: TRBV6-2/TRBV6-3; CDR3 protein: CASSFTVYEQYF; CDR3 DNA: TGTGCCAGCAGTTTTACAGTCTACGAGCAGTACTTC
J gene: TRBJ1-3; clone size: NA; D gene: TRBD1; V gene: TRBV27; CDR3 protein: CASSLRWGQGGVKTGNTIYF; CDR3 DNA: TGTGCCAGCAGTCTCCGATGGGGACAGGGGGGGGTAAAGACTGGAAACACCATATATTTT
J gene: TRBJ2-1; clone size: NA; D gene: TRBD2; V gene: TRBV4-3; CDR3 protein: CASSQDGASGSYNEQFF; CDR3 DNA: TGCGCCAGCAGCCAAGATGGGGCTAGCGGGAGTTACAATGAGCAGTTCTTC
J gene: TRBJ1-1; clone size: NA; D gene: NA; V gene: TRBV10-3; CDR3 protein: CAISEPGITEAFF; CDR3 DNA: TGTGCCATCAGTGAACCCGGGATCACTGAAGCTTTCTTT
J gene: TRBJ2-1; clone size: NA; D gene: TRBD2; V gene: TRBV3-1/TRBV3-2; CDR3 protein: CASSPRTSGRPNNEQFF; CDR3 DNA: TGTGCCAGCAGCCCTCGGACTAGCGGGAGGCCGAACAATGAGCAGTTCTTC
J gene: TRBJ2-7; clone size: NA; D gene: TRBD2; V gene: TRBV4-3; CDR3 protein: CASSQDVSGRGSYEQYF; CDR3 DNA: TGCGCCAGCAGCCAAGACGTTAGCGGGAGAGGGTCCTACGAGCAGTACTTC
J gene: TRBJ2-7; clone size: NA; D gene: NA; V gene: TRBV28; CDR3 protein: CASVGGLSSYEQYF; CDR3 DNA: TGTGCCAGCGTCGGAGGGCTTAGCTCCTACGAGCAGTACTTC
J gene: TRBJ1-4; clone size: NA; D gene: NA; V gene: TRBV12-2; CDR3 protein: CASRTEGGITTNEKLFF; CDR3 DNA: TGTGCAAGTCGTACCGAGGGGGGGATAACAACTAATGAAAAACTGTTTTTT
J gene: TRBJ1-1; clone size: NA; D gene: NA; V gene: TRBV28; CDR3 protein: CASSSGREAVPEAFF; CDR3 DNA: TGTGCCAGCAGTTCCGGTAGAGAAGCCGTCCCTGAAGCTTTCTTT
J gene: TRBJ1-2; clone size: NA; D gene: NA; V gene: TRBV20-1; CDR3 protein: CSARVDYGYTF; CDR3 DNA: TGCAGTGCTAGAGTCGACTATGGCTACACCTTC
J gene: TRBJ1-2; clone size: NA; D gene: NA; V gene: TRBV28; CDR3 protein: CASSSFYGYTF; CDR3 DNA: TGTGCCAGCAGTTCGTTTTATGGCTACACCTTC
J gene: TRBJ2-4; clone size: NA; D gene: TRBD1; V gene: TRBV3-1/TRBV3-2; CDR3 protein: CASSQLTGVGKNIQYF; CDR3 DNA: TGTGCCAGCAGCCAACTCACAGGGGTCGGCAAAAACATTCAGTACTTC
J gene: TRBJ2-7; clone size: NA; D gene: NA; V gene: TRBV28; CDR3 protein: CASFAAYYEQYF; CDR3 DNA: TGTGCCAGCTTCGCGGCTTATTACGAGCAGTACTTC
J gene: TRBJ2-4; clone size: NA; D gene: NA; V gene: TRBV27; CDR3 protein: CASSLDSWLAKNIQYF; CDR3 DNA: TGTGCCAGCAGTTTGGATAGCTGGCTAGCCAAAAACATTCAGTACTTC
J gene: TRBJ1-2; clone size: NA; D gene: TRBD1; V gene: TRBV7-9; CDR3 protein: CASSADRGYGYTF; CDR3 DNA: TGTGCCAGCAGCGCGGACAGGGGCTATGGCTACACCTTC
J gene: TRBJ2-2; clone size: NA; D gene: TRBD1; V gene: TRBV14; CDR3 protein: CASSLRTGRTGELFF; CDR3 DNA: TGTGCCAGCAGCCTCAGGACAGGGCGAACCGGGGAGCTGTTTTTT
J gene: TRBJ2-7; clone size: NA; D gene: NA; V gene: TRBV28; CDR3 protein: CASSPNYEQYF; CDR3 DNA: TGTGCCAGCAGTCCCAACTACGAGCAGTACTTC
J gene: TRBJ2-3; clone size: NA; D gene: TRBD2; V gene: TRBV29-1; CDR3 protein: CSVDPGGRTDTQYF; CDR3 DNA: TGCAGCGTTGATCCCGGCGGGAGAACAGATACGCAGTATTTT
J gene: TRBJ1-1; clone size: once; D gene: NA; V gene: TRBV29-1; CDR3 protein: CSVDRGATIEAFF; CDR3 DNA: TGCAGCGTTGATCGGGGGGCAACTATTGAAGCTTTCTTT